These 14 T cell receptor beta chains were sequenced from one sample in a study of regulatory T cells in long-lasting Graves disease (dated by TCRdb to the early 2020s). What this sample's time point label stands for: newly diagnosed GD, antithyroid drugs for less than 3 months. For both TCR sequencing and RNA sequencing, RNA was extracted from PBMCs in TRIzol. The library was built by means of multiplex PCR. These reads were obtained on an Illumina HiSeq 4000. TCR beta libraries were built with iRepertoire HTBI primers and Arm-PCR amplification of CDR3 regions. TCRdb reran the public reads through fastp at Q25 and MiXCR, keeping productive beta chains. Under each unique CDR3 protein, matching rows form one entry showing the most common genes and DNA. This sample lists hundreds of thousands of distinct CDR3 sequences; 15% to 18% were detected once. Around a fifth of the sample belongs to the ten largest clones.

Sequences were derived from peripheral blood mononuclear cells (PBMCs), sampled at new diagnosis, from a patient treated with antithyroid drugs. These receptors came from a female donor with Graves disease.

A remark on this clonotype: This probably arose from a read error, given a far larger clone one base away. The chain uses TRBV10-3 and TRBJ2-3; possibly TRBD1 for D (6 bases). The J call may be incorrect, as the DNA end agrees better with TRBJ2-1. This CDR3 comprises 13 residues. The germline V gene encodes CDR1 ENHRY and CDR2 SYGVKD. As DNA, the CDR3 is TGTGCCATGGGGGACACAAGCTCCTACGAGCAGTTCTTC. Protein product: CAMGDTSSYEQFF.

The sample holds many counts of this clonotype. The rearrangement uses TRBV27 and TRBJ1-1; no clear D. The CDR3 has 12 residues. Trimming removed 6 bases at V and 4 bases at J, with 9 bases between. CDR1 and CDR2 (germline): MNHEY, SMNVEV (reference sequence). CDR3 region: CASSFSGTEAFF. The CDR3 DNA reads TGTGCCAGCAGCTTTAGTGGCACTGAAGCTTTCTTT.

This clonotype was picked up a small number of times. CDR3 protein: CASSDRGSSPLHF. CDR3 DNA: TGTGCCAGCAGTGACAGGGGCTCTTCACCCCTCCACTTT. The chain has TRBV2 and TRBJ1-6, with D possibly TRBD1 on 6 matching bases. From germline, CDR1 is SNHLY and CDR2 FYNNEI. The ends were cut back, 3 bases at V and 9 bases at J, with 9 bases in the middle. This CDR3 spans 13 amino acids.

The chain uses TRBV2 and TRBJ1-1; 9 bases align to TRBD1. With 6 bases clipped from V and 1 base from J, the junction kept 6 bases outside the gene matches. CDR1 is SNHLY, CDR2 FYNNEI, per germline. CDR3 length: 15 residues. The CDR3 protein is CASREQGAGNTEAFF. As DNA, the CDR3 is TGTGCCAGCAGGGAACAGGGGGCAGGGAACACTGAAGCTTTCTTT.

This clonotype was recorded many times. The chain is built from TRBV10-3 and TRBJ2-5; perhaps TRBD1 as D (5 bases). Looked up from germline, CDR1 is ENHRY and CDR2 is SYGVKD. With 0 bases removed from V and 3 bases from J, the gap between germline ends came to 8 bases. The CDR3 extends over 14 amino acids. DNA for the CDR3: TGTGCCATCAGTGAGTCGGACATTGAAGAGACCCAGTACTTC. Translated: CAISESDIEETQYF.

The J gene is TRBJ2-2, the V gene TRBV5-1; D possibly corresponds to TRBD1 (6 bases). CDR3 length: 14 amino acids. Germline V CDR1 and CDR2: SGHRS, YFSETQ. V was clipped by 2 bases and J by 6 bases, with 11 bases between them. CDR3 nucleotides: TGCGCCAGCAGCTTCCAGGGGTCTGCCGGGGAGCTGTTTTTT. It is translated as CASSFQGSAGELFF.

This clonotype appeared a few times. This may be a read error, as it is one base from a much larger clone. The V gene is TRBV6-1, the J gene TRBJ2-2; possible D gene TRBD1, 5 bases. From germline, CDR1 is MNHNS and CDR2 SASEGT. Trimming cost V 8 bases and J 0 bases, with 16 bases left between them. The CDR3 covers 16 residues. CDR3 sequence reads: CASGHTSRTNTGELFF. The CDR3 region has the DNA TGTGCCAGCGGACACACCAGCAGGACGAACACCGGGGAGCTGTTTTTT.

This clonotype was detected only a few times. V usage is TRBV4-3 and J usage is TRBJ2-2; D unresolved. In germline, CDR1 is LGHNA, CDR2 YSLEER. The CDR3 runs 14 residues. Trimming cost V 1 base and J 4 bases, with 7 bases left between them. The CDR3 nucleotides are TGCGCCAGCAGCCAAGGAAGAGGCACCGGGGAGCTGTTTTTT. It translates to CASSQGRGTGELFF.

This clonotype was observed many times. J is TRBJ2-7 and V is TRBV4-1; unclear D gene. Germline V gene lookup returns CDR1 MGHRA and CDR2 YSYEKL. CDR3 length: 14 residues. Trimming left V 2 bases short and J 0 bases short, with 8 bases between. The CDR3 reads CASSQSLVSYEQYF. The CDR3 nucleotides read TGCGCCAGCAGCCAATCACTCGTCTCCTACGAGCAGTACTTC.

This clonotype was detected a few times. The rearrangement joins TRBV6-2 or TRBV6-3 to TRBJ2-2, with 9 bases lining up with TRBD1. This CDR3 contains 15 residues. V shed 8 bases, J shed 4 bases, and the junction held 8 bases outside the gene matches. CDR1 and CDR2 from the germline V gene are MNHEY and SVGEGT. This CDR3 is CASFGDRVPTGELFF. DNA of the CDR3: TGTGCCAGCTTCGGGGACAGGGTGCCCACCGGGGAGCTGTTTTTT.

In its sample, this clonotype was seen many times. In nucleotides, the CDR3 is TGTGCCAGCAGTTTTGTTAGGGGCCACGAGCAGTACTTC. Protein: CASSFVRGHEQYF. The J gene is TRBJ2-7, the V gene TRBV12-3 or TRBV12-4; D possibly corresponds to TRBD1 (5 bases). The CDR3 extends over 13 amino acids. Deletions cut 3 bases from V and 5 bases from J, with 11 bases between.

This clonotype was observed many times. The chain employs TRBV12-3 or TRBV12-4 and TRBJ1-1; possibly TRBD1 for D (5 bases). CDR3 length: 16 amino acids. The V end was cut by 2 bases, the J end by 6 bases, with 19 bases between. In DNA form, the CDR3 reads TGTGCCAGCAGTTTATGGAGCAGGGTCCGTTGGGCTGAAGCTTTCTTT. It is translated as CASSLWSRVRWAEAFF.

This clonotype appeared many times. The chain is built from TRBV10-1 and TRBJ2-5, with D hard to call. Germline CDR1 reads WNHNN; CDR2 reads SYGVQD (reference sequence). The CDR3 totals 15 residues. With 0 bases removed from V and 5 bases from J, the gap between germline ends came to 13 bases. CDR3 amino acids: CASSESLSPGETQYF. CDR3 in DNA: TGCGCCAGCAGTGAGTCGCTCAGTCCCGGCGAGACCCAGTACTTC.

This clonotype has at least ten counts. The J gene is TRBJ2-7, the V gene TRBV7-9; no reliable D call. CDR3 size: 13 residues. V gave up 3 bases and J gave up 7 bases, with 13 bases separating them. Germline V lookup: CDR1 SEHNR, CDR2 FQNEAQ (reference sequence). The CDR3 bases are TGTGCCAGCAGCTTTGACTGGGTTTGGGAGCAGTACTTC. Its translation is CASSFDWVWEQYF.